Each of the 28 T cell receptor beta chains below was sequenced from the same sample in a study of T cell responses to AZD1222 COVID-19 vaccine. Repertoires were generated with immunoSEQ multiplex PCR, while TCRdb's copy carries only in-frame clones and drops some. The sample contains 150,000 or so clones, nearly 95% of which appear only once. The material was peripheral blood, obtained 28 days after the second AZD1222 dose. Every receptor here comes from an adult who received the AZD1222 COVID-19 vaccine.

This clone was seen ten or more times. The rearrangement links TRBV25-1 to TRBJ2-2, with 7 bases fitting TRBD2. CDR3 length equals 14 residues. The junction had 0 bases not matched to a gene; V was cut back by 2 bases and J by 3 bases. CDR1 is MGHDK and CDR2 is SYGVNS in the germline V gene. The CDR3: CASSEGRDTGELFF. CDR3 nucleotides: TGTGCCAGCAGTGAAGGGAGGGACACCGGGGAGCTGTTTTTT.

This clone was picked up one time. This chain links TRBV5-1 with TRBJ2-1; 10 nucleotides agree with TRBD1. This CDR3 has 15 amino acids. Per the germline V gene, CDR1 is SGHRS and CDR2 is YFSETQ. The J segment lost 2 bases and the V segment lost 4 bases, leaving 3 bases of the junction unmatched. This chain's CDR3 is CASSLGTGAYNEQFF. The CDR3 bases are TGCGCCAGCAGCCTAGGGACAGGGGCCTACAATGAGCAGTTCTTC.

V usage is TRBV28 and J usage is TRBJ1-4; 8 bases line up with TRBD1. The CDR3 runs to 14 residues. The ends lost 6 bases at V and 4 bases at J; junction bases unmatched: 4. Germline lookup yields CDR1 MDHEN and CDR2 SYDVKM. The CDR3 here is CASRSDRVNEKLFF. The CDR3 DNA sequence: TGTGCCAGCAGATCGGACAGGGTTAATGAAAAACTGTTTTTT.

This chain joins TRBV18 and TRBJ1-1, with 8 bases fitting TRBD1. Germline lookup yields CDR1 KGHSH and CDR2 LQKENI. CDR3 length equals 13 residues. Trimming took 3 bases from V and 5 from J; bases not matched to a gene: 2. In nucleotides, the CDR3 is TGTGCCAGCTCACCCACAGGGGGGACTGAAGCTTTCTTT. Encoded protein: CASSPTGGTEAFF. Variable domain in full (rest from reference TRBV18 and TRBJ1-1): NAGVMQNPRHLVRRRGQEARLRCSPMKGHSHVYWYRQLPEEGLKFMVYLQKENIIDESGMPKERFSAEFPKEGPSILRIQQVVRGDSAAYFCASSPTGGTEAFFGQGTRLTVV.

The chain joins TRBV3-1 (or the pseudogene TRBV3-2) to TRBJ1-2; D unclear. This CDR3 region has 16 residues. Trimming took 1 base from V and 4 from J, leaving 16 bases between them. Germline CDR1 reads LGHDT; CDR2 reads YNNKEL (reference sequence). CDR3 residues: CASSQGLSAGFYGYTF. The DNA of the CDR3 is TGTGCCAGCAGCCAAGGTTTATCGGCAGGCTTCTATGGCTACACCTTC.

The J gene is TRBJ1-2, the V gene TRBV6-1; D not resolved. The V gene's germline CDR1 is MNHNS and CDR2 SASEGT. The length of the CDR3 is 17 residues. Deletions cut 0 bases from V and 0 bases from J, with 14 bases between. The CDR3 region is CASSEAFWAGANYGYTF. The CDR3 nucleotides read TGTGCCAGCAGTGAAGCGTTTTGGGCTGGAGCTAACTATGGCTACACCTTC.

The rearrangement links TRBV6-5 to TRBJ1-1; D call uncertain. The CDR3 is 13 amino acids. The V end was cut by 6 bases, the J end by 1 base, with 9 bases between. Germline CDR1 and CDR2: MNHEY and SVGAGI. CDR3 protein: CASSLVANTEAFF. CDR3 nucleotide sequence: TGTGCCAGCAGCCTAGTTGCGAACACTGAAGCTTTCTTT.

The V and J genes are TRBV24-1 and TRBJ2-3; D not resolved. V lost 2 bases and J 0 bases, leaving 11 bases between the germline ends. This CDR3 has 16 amino acids. Germline CDR1 and CDR2: KGHDR and SFDVKD. The CDR3 loop reads CATSDSVRTSTDTQYF. CDR3 DNA: TGTGCCACCAGTGATTCGGTGCGTACCAGCACAGATACGCAGTATTTT.

The chain has TRBV21-1 and TRBJ2-7. TRBV21-1 is shown as a pseudogene. The CDR3 is 14 amino acids. CDR3 DNA sequence: TGTGCCAGCAGCAAAGAAGGGACCGGGGCCGAGCAGTACTTC. Translation gives CASSKEGTGAEQYF.

This clone was found a few times. The CDR3 protein is CASSLTIFRGQGGNQPQHF. The CDR3, as DNA: TGTGCCAGCAGTTTAACTATCTTTCGGGGACAGGGGGGCAATCAGCCCCAGCATTTT. The V and J genes are TRBV28 and TRBJ1-5, with 11 bases matching TRBD1. This CDR3 spans 19 amino acids. The junction had 11 bases not matched to a gene; V was cut back by 2 bases and J by 2 bases. Germline V gene lookup returns CDR1 MDHEN and CDR2 SYDVKM. The complete variable domain, with remaining parts taken from reference TRBV28 and TRBJ1-5, reads DVKVTQSSRYLVKRTGEKVFLECVQDMDHENMFWYRQDPGLGLRLIYFSYDVKMKEKGDIPEGYSVSREKKERFSLILESASTNQTSMYLCASSLTIFRGQGGNQPQHFGDGTRLSIL.

V gene TRBV18 combines with J gene TRBJ1-1; D is unclear. This CDR3 comprises 13 residues. The V end lost 6 bases, the J end lost 0 bases, and 8 bases lay between the germline ends. Per germline, CDR1 KGHSH and CDR2 LQKENI. The CDR3 sequence is CASSPGLNTEAFF. The CDR3 DNA reads TGTGCCAGCTCGCCGGGGTTGAACACTGAAGCTTTCTTT.

This sequence joins TRBV7-6 and TRBJ2-3, with 14 bases fitting TRBD2. The CDR3 consists of 15 residues. Unmatched junction bases numbered 0, after V lost 1 base and J lost 6 bases. Germline loops: CDR1 SGHVS, CDR2 FNYEAQ. The CDR3 protein is CASSLGTSGRDTQYF. CDR3 nucleotide sequence: TGTGCCAGCAGCTTAGGGACTAGCGGGAGGGATACGCAGTATTTT.

The V gene is TRBV6-2 or TRBV6-3, the J gene TRBJ1-2; perhaps TRBD1 as D (5 bases). Trimming shortened V by 2 bases and J by 6 bases, and 16 bases separated the two germline ends. The germline gives CDR1 MNHEY, CDR2 SVGEGT. The CDR3 runs 15 residues. CDR3 sequence: CASSYSGDRSHGYTF. CDR3 coding DNA: TGTGCCAGCAGTTACAGTGGGGACCGCTCTCATGGCTACACCTTC.

V and J are TRBV6-2 or TRBV6-3 and TRBJ2-1, with TRBD1 identical over 8 bases. The CDR3 covers 15 residues. V lost 5 bases to trimming and J lost 13 bases; unmatched junction nucleotides: 16. CDR1 is MNHEY and CDR2 is SVGEGT in the germline V gene. The CDR3 DNA follows: TGTGCCAGCAGTCACCCCAGGGACAGGCGGGGTTCTCAGTTCTTC. Translation: CASSHPRDRRGSQFF.

This clone appeared once. The chain joins TRBV28 to TRBJ2-1; D is undetermined. This CDR3 region has 17 residues. Trimming removed 3 bases from V and 0 bases from J, with 15 bases in between. Germline V CDR1 and CDR2: MDHEN, SYDVKM. CDR3 region: CASSFSLRQSSYNEQFF. The CDR3 DNA reads TGTGCCAGCAGTTTTTCGTTGCGGCAGAGCTCCTACAATGAGCAGTTCTTC.

The rearrangement uses TRBV2 and TRBJ2-6; D is perhaps TRBD1 (5 bases). Deletions cut 3 bases from V and 1 base from J, with 7 bases between. The CDR3 totals 15 residues. CDR1 SNHLY and CDR2 FYNNEI come from the germline V gene. The CDR3 DNA reads TGTGCCAGCAGTGACAGGGTATCTGGGGCCAACGTCCTGACTTTC. Translating gives CASSDRVSGANVLTF.

Of note for this clone: At one end, the junction sequence differs from germline, possibly due to a read error. The V call is TRBV9, the J call TRBJ1-2, with D tentatively TRBD1 (6 bases). The CDR3 sequence is 15 residues long. CDR1 is SGDLS, CDR2 YYNGEE, per germline. The CDR3 coding sequence is TGTGCCAGCAGCCAAGCAATGAGGACAGACTATGACTACACCTTC. Encoded protein: CASSQAMRTDYDYTF. Filled out from reference TRBV9 and TRBJ1-2, the complete variable domain reads DSGVTQTPKHLITATGQRVTLRCSPRSGDLSVYWYQQSLDQGLQFLIQYYNGEERAKGNILERFSAQQFPDLHSELNLSSLELGDSALYFCASSQAMRTDYDYTFGSGTRLTVV.

CDR3 DNA sequence: TGTGCCAGCAGCGTAGGTGCCAGCGGGAGTGGGGAGACCCAGTACTTC. Protein: CASSVGASGSGETQYF. The chain uses TRBV9 and TRBJ2-5, with 8 positions matching TRBD2. Looked up from germline, CDR1 is SGDLS and CDR2 is YYNGEE. Trimming at V came to 0 bases and at J to 5 bases, leaving 9 bases not matched to a gene. This CDR3 region has 16 residues.

This clone was observed a single time. The CDR3 loop reads CATSGDRGRSGELFF. CDR3 bases: TGTGCCACCAGCGGGGACAGGGGGCGATCCGGGGAGCTGTTTTTT. The rearrangement uses TRBV24-1 and TRBJ2-2; 12 bases are shared with TRBD1. The germline V gene encodes CDR1 KGHDR and CDR2 SFDVKD. Trimming cost V 7 bases and J 6 bases; bases outside gene matches: 5. This CDR3 comprises 15 residues.

J is TRBJ1-1 and V is TRBV6-2 or TRBV6-3, with D uncertain. Germline CDR1 and CDR2: MNHEY and SVGEGT. The length of the CDR3 is 13 residues. V shed 2 bases and J shed 0 bases, with 4 bases lying between them. The CDR3 coding sequence is TGTGCCAGCAGTTACACGTTGAACACTGAAGCTTTCTTT. Protein: CASSYTLNTEAFF.

The rearrangement joins TRBV9 to TRBJ2-1, with D maybe TRBD2 (5 bases). V gave up 3 bases and J gave up 0 bases, with 19 bases separating them. Germline values: CDR1 SGDLS, CDR2 YYNGEE. CDR3 length: 18 residues. CDR3 in DNA: TGTGCCAGCAGCGCCAGAACCCTGAGGGAGAGCTCCTACAATGAGCAGTTCTTC. Amino acids: CASSARTLRESSYNEQFF.

This sequence joins TRBV19 and TRBJ2-1; tentatively, D is TRBD2 (6 bases). The CDR3 contains 16 residues. Germline CDR1 and CDR2: LNHDA and SQIVND (reference sequence). The V end was cut by 0 bases, the J end by 5 bases, with 14 bases between. The CDR3: CASSIDGLNGNNEQFF. In DNA, the CDR3 is TGTGCCAGTAGTATAGACGGACTAAATGGAAACAATGAGCAGTTCTTC.

This clone was counted a few times. The rearrangement joins TRBV2 to TRBJ2-1, with 8 bases that match TRBD1. The V and J ends lost 6 bases and 3 bases, in that order; junction bases with no gene match: 4. Germline lookup yields CDR1 SNHLY and CDR2 FYNNEI. This CDR3 is built from 14 residues. The CDR3 here is CASRGTGLYNEQFF. CDR3 nucleotide sequence: TGTGCCAGCAGAGGGACAGGCCTCTACAATGAGCAGTTCTTC.

V is TRBV4-1 and J is TRBJ2-5; 10 bases are shared with TRBD2. This CDR3 region has 18 residues. With V trimmed by 1 base and J by 3 bases, 11 bases remained unmatched. Germline-derived CDR1 and CDR2 are MGHRA and YSYEKL. CDR3 loop: CASSQALGTSATKETQYF. The CDR3 region has the DNA TGCGCCAGCAGCCAAGCTTTAGGGACTAGCGCAACAAAAGAGACCCAGTACTTC.

The chain recombines TRBV14 with TRBJ1-2, with 7 bases identical to TRBD1. With V trimmed by 5 bases and J by 4 bases, 10 bases remained unmatched. Germline loops: CDR1 SGHDN, CDR2 FVKESK. The CDR3 consists of 15 residues. Written as DNA, the CDR3 is TGTGCCAGCAGCTCCCAAGACAGGGTTGGCTATGGCTACACCTTC. Translated: CASSSQDRVGYGYTF.

This chain links TRBV9 with TRBJ2-3; D gene ambiguous. Germline lookup yields CDR1 SGDLS and CDR2 YYNGEE. Trimming shortened V by 0 bases and J by 0 bases, and 8 bases separated the two germline ends. There are 15 residues in the CDR3. CDR3: CASSVARPSTDTQYF. In nucleotides, the CDR3 is TGTGCCAGCAGCGTAGCTCGACCTAGCACAGATACGCAGTATTTT. The whole variable domain, remainder taken from reference TRBV9 and TRBJ2-3, is DSGVTQTPKHLITATGQRVTLRCSPRSGDLSVYWYQQSLDQGLQFLIQYYNGEERAKGNILERFSAQQFPDLHSELNLSSLELGDSALYFCASSVARPSTDTQYFGPGTRLTVL.

The chain combines TRBV27 with TRBJ2-5; D gene uncertain. V lost 5 bases and J 4 bases, leaving 11 bases between the germline ends. The germline CDR1 and CDR2 sequences are MNHEY and SMNVEV (reference sequence). The CDR3 contains 13 residues. The DNA of the CDR3 is TGTGCCAGCAGTCCACAAAGACCAGAGACCCAGTACTTC. Protein: CASSPQRPETQYF.

V usage is TRBV10-3 and J usage is TRBJ1-3; tentatively, D is TRBD1 (6 bases). V was clipped by 6 bases and J by 0 bases, with 18 bases between them. Germline CDR1 is ENHRY and CDR2 is SYGVKD. CDR3 length: 17 amino acids. CDR3 nucleotide sequence: TGTGCCATCAGCTACGTTGGGGGGGCAGACTCTGGAAACACCATATATTTT. It specifies CAISYVGGADSGNTIYF.